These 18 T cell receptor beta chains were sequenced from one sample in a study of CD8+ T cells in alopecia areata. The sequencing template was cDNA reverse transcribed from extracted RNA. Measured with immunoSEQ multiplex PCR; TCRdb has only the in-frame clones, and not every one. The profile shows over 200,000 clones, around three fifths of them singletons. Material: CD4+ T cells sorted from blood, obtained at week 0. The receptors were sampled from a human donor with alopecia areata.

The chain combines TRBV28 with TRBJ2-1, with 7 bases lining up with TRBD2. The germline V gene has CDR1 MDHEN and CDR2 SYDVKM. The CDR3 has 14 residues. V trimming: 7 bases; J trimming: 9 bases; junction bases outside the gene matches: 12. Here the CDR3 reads CASIRGGSVGEQFF. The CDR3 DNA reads TGTGCCAGCATCCGCGGGGGAAGTGTCGGTGAGCAGTTCTTC.

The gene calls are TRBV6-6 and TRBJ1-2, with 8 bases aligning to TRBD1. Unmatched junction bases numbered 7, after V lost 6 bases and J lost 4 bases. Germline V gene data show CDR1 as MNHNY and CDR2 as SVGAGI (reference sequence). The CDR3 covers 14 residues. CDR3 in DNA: TGTGCCAGCAGGTTTTCCGGGACAGGCTATGGCTACACCTTC. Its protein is CASRFSGTGYGYTF.

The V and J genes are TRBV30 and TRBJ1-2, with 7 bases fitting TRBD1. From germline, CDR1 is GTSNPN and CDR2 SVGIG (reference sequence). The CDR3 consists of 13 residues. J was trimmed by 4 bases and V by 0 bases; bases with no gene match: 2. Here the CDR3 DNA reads TGTGCCTGGAGTGTGACAGGGCCCTATGGCTACACCTTC. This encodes CAWSVTGPYGYTF.

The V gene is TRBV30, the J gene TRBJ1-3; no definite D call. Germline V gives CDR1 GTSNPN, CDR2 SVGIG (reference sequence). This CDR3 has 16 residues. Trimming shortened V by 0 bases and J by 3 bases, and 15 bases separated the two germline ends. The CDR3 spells CAWSVNGRVNGNTIYF. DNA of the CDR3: TGTGCCTGGAGTGTAAATGGTAGAGTGAATGGAAACACCATATATTTT.

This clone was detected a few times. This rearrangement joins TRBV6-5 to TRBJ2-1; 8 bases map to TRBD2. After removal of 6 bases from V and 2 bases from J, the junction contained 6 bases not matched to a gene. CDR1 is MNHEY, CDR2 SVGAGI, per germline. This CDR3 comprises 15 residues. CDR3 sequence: CASRTSAGAYNEQFF. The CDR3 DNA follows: TGTGCCAGCAGGACCTCAGCGGGAGCCTACAATGAGCAGTTCTTC.

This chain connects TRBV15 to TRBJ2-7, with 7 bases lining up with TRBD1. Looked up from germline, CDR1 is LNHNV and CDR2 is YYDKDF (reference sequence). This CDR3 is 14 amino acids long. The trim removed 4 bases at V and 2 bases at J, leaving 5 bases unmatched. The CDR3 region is CATSTSQGAYEQYF. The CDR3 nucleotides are TGTGCCACCAGCACCTCGCAGGGGGCCTACGAGCAGTACTTC.

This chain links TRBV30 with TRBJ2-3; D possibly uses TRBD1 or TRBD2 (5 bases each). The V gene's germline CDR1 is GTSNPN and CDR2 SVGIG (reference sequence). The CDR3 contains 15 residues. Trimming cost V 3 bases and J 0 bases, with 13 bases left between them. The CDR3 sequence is CAWRTGTPSTDTQYF. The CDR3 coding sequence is TGTGCCTGGAGAACCGGGACCCCTAGCACAGATACGCAGTATTTT.

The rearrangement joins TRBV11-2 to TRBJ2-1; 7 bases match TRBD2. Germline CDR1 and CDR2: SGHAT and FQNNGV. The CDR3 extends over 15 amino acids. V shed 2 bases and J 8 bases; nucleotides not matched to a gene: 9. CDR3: CASSLRRGSVDEQFF. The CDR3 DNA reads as TGTGCCAGCAGCTTACGGCGGGGGAGTGTCGATGAGCAGTTCTTC.

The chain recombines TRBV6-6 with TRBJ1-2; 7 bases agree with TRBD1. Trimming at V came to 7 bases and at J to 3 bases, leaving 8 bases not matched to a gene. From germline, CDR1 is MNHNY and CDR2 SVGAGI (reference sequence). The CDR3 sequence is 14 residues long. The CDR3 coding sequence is TGTGCCAGCACTCTACAGGGGAGAGACTATGGCTACACCTTC. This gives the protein CASTLQGRDYGYTF.

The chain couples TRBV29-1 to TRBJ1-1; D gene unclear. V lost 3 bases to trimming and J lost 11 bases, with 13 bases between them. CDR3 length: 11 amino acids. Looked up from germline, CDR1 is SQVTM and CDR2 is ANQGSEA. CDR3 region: CSVDAVVRAFF. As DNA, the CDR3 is TGCAGCGTTGACGCGGTGGTGAGGGCTTTCTTT.

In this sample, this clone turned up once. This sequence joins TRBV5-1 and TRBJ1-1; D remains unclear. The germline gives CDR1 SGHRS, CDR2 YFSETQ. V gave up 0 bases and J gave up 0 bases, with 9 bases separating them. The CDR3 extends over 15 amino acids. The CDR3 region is CASSLGPTMNTEAFF. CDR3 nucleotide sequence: TGCGCCAGCAGCTTGGGCCCGACCATGAACACTGAAGCTTTCTTT.

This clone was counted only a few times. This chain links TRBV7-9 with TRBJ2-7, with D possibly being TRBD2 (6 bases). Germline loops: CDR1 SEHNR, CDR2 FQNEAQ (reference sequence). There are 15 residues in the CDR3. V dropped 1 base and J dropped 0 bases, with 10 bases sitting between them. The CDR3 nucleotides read TGTGCCAGCAGCTTAGAGGCGGGACTCTCCTACGAGCAGTACTTC. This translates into CASSLEAGLSYEQYF. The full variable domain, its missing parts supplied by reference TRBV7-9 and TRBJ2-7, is DTGVSQNPRHKITKRGQNVTFRCDPISEHNRLYWYRQTLGQGPEFLTYFQNEAQLEKSRLLSDRFSAERPKGSFSTLEIQRTEQGDSAMYLCASSLEAGLSYEQYFGPGTRLTVT.

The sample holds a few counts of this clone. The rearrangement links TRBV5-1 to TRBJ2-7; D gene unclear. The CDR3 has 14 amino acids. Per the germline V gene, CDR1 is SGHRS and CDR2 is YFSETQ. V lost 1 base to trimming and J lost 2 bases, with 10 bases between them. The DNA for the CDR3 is TGCGCCAGCAGCTTGTCGAGGCCTCCCTACGAGCAGTACTTC. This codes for CASSLSRPPYEQYF.

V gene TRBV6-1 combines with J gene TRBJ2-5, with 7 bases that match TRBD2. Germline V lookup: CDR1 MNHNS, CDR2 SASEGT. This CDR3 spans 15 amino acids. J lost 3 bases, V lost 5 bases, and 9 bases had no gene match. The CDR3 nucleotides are TGTGCCAGCAGTAGCCGCGGGAGTTGGGAAGAGACCCAGTACTTC. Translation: CASSSRGSWEETQYF.

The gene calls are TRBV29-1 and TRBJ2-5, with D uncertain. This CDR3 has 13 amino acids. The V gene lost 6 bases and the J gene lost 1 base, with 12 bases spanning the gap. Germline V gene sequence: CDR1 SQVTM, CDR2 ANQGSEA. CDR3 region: CSVPEGPQETQYF. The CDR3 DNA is TGCAGCGTGCCTGAAGGACCCCAAGAGACCCAGTACTTC. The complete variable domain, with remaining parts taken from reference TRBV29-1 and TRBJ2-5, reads SAVISQKPSRDICQRGTSLTIQCQVDSQVTMMFWYRQQPGQSLTLIATANQGSEATYESGFVIDKFPISRPNLTFSTLTVSNMSPEDSSIYLCSVPEGPQETQYFGPGTRLLVL.

CDR3 nucleotides: TGTGCCTGGAGAGGAGCGGCAGCCTACGAGCAGTACTTC. Its translation is CAWRGAAAYEQYF. The chain links TRBV30 to TRBJ2-7, with D possibly matching TRBD2 (5 bases). Germline V gene sequence: CDR1 GTSNPN, CDR2 SVGIG (reference sequence). This CDR3 comprises 13 residues. Trimming took off 3 bases at V and 2 bases at J, with 11 bases between the two ends.

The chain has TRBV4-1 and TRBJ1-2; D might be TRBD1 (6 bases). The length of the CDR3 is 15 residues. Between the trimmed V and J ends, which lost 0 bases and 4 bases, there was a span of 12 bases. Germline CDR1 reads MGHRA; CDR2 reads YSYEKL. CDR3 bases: TGCGCCAGCAGCCAAGATTGGGGGGCGGTCTATGGCTACACCTTC. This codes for CASSQDWGAVYGYTF.

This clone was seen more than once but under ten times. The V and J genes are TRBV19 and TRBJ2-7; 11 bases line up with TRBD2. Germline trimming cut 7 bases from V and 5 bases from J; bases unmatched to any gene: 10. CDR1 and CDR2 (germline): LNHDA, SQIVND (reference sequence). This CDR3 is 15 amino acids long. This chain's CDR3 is CASKGQLAGEHEQYF. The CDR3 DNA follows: TGTGCCAGTAAAGGCCAACTAGCGGGAGAACACGAGCAGTACTTC.